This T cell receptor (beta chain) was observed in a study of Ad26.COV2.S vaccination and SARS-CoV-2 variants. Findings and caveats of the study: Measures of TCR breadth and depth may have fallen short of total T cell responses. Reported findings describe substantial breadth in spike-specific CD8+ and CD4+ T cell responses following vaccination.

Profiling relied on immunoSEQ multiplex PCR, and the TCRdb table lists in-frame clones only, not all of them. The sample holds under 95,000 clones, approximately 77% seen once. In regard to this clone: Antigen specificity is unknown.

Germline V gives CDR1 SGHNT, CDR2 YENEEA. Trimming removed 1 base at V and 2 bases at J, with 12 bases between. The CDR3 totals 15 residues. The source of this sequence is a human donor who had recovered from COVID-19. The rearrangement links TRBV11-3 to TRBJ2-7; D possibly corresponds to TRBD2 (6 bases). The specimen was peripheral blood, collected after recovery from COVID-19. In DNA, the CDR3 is TGTGCCAGCAGCTTAGCTTCGGGCGGGACCTACGAGCAGTACTTC. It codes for CASSLASGGTYEQYF.